Listed here are 15 T cell receptor beta chains from one sample, sequenced in a study of blood T cell repertoires in COVID-19. The method was immunoSEQ multiplex PCR; TCRdb's version includes in-frame clones alone and lacks a portion of them. The sample includes under 150,000 clones, more than 80% of them seen just once. Sequenced material: peripheral blood. The receptor source for this set is a woman aged 60-75 years with COVID-19, enrolled during active disease.

The chain is built from TRBV30 and TRBJ1-3; 9 positions agree with TRBD1. CDR1 is GTSNPN, CDR2 SVGIG, per germline (reference sequence). V lost 1 base, J lost 4 bases, and 5 bases stayed unmatched. The CDR3 extends over 15 amino acids. The DNA for the CDR3 is TGTGCCTGGAGTGCGGGACAGGGAGTCGGAAACACCATATATTTT. Translation gives CAWSAGQGVGNTIYF.

This rearrangement joins TRBV30 to TRBJ2-1; 7 bases line up with TRBD1. Trimming removed 7 bases from V and 9 bases from J; junction bases left unmatched: 9. Looked up from germline, CDR1 is GTSNPN and CDR2 is SVGIG (reference sequence). The CDR3 sequence is 12 residues long. CDR3 protein: CASRQGRGEQFF. For the CDR3, the DNA is TGTGCCTCGCGACAGGGAAGGGGTGAGCAGTTCTTC.

The chain recombines TRBV7-9 with TRBJ2-2; possibly TRBD2 for D (5 bases). Germline V gene sequence: CDR1 SEHNR, CDR2 FQNEAQ (reference sequence). V was shortened by 8 bases and J by 6 bases, with 16 bases between the two germline ends. The CDR3 covers 14 residues. The CDR3 sequence: CASGPRVLAGELFF. The CDR3 bases are TGTGCCAGCGGCCCGAGGGTACTCGCCGGGGAGCTGTTTTTT.

The chain joins TRBV7-3 to TRBJ2-2, with D perhaps TRBD2 (5 bases). The CDR3 length is 15 residues. The germline CDR1 and CDR2 sequences are SGHTA and FQGTGA. Trimming removed 5 bases from V and 0 bases from J, with 10 bases in between. The CDR3 region is CASSQDSPNTGELFF. The CDR3, as DNA: TGTGCCAGCAGCCAGGACTCACCGAACACCGGGGAGCTGTTTTTT. Variable domain in full (rest from reference TRBV7-3 and TRBJ2-2): GAGVSQTPSNKVTEKGKYVELRCDPISGHTALYWYRQSLGQGPEFLIYFQGTGAADDSGLPNDRFFAVRPEGSVSTLKIQRTERGDSAVYLCASSQDSPNTGELFFGEGSRLTVL.

The chain carries TRBV5-1 and TRBJ2-7; a weak D match, TRBD1 (5 bases). V lost 2 bases and J 3 bases, leaving 15 bases between the germline ends. The length of the CDR3 is 15 residues. CDR1 and CDR2 from the germline V gene are SGHRS and YFSETQ. The CDR3 loop is CASSFAAGHDYEQYF. CDR3 coding DNA: TGCGCCAGCAGCTTTGCTGCAGGGCATGACTACGAGCAGTACTTC. Looking up the rest from reference TRBV5-1 and TRBJ2-7 gives the full variable domain: KAGVTQTPRYLIKTRGQQVTLSCSPISGHRSVSWYQQTPGQGLQFLFEYFSETQRNKGNFPGRFSGRQFSNSRSEMNVSTLELGDSALYLCASSFAAGHDYEQYFGPGTRLTVT.

The genes are TRBV7-2 and TRBJ1-2, with a weak D call TRBD1 (5 bases). Germline V gene sequence: CDR1 SGHTA, CDR2 FQGNSA. Deletions cut 1 base from V and 6 bases from J, with 24 bases between. The CDR3 runs 18 residues. CDR3 sequence: CASSLDWEHLQEGNGYTF. The DNA of the CDR3 is TGTGCCAGCAGCTTAGACTGGGAACATCTTCAGGAGGGGAATGGCTACACCTTC.

The chain combines TRBV5-6 with TRBJ1-3; 8 bases are a match to TRBD1. Trimming removed 7 bases from V and 4 bases from J; junction bases left unmatched: 10. Per the germline V gene, CDR1 is SGHDT and CDR2 is YYEEEE. The CDR3 totals 15 residues. In DNA, the CDR3 is TGTGCCAGCGGCAGACAGGGGACCTCGGGAAACACCATATATTTT. This translates into CASGRQGTSGNTIYF.

The rearrangement joins TRBV18 to TRBJ1-3; D is perhaps TRBD1 (6 bases). This CDR3 has 18 residues. The V gene lost 3 bases and the J gene lost 8 bases, with 26 bases spanning the gap. Looked up from germline, CDR1 is KGHSH and CDR2 is LQKENI. CDR3 in amino acids: CASSPLGINREPLYTIYF. The DNA of the CDR3 is TGTGCCAGCTCACCGCTGGGGATAAACAGGGAACCGCTCTACACCATATATTTT.

A note on this clone: The sample has other DNA sequences that encode this CDR3 too. The rearrangement joins TRBV7-2 to TRBJ2-3; 9 nucleotides match TRBD2. CDR3 length: 15 amino acids. Trimming at V came to 1 base and at J to 2 bases, leaving 1 base not matched to a gene. Germline lookup yields CDR1 SGHTA and CDR2 FQGNSA. The CDR3 is CASSLGGGVTDTQYF. In DNA form, the CDR3 reads TGTGCCAGCAGCTTAGGCGGGGGGGTCACAGATACGCAGTATTTT.

The rearrangement uses TRBV7-9 and TRBJ1-2; 10 positions agree with TRBD1. This CDR3 is 15 amino acids long. J gave up 3 bases and V 4 bases, and 5 bases lay outside the gene matches. Germline lookup yields CDR1 SEHNR and CDR2 FQNEAQ (reference sequence). CDR3 protein: CASSSKTGGDYGYTF. The CDR3 DNA sequence: TGTGCCAGCAGCTCAAAGACAGGGGGCGACTATGGCTACACCTTC.

V gene TRBV5-6 combines with J gene TRBJ1-2; TRBD1 matches 10 bases. The germline gives CDR1 SGHDT, CDR2 YYEEEE. The CDR3 runs 14 residues. The V segment lost 3 bases and the J segment 8 bases; nucleotides outside the gene matches: 7. CDR3 nucleotides: TGTGCCAGCAGCTATATCGACAGGGGGCGAGGCTACACCTTC. It yields the protein CASSYIDRGRGYTF.

The V call is TRBV2, the J call TRBJ2-1; 7 positions match TRBD1. The CDR3 sequence is 14 residues long. Germline V gives CDR1 SNHLY, CDR2 FYNNEI. V lost 6 bases to trimming and J lost 8 bases; unmatched junction nucleotides: 10. For the CDR3, the DNA is TGTGCCAGCAGGACAGGGCAGATACACGATGAGCAGTTCTTC. Translated: CASRTGQIHDEQFF.

The V gene is TRBV27, the J gene TRBJ2-1, with 8 bases matching TRBD2. The CDR3 totals 14 residues. With V trimmed by 4 bases and J by 5 bases, 4 bases remained unmatched. In germline, CDR1 is MNHEY, CDR2 SMNVEV (reference sequence). The DNA of the CDR3 is TGTGCCAGCAGTTCGGCGGGGGGCAACAATGAGCAGTTCTTC. Its protein is CASSSAGGNNEQFF.

Regarding this clone: The sample has other DNA sequences that encode this CDR3 too. The rearrangement uses TRBV7-3 and TRBJ1-2, with 7 nucleotides matching TRBD1. The CDR3 loop spans 13 amino acids. CDR1 and CDR2 from the germline V gene are SGHTA and FQGTGA. V shed 5 bases, J shed 6 bases, and the junction held 6 bases outside the gene matches. The DNA of the CDR3 is TGTGCCAGCAGCCCCCGACAGGGTGATGGCTACACCTTC. Translating gives CASSPRQGDGYTF.

This clone was observed a handful of times. The V call is TRBV11-2, the J call TRBJ2-3; possible D gene TRBD1, 5 bases. This CDR3 has 17 residues. Germline assignment: CDR1 SGHAT and CDR2 FQNNGV. With 4 bases removed from V and 0 bases from J, the gap between germline ends came to 17 bases. The CDR3, as DNA: TGTGCCAGCAGCTCCCCGACTGTAGCAGGGAGCACAGATACGCAGTATTTT. Its protein product is CASSSPTVAGSTDTQYF.